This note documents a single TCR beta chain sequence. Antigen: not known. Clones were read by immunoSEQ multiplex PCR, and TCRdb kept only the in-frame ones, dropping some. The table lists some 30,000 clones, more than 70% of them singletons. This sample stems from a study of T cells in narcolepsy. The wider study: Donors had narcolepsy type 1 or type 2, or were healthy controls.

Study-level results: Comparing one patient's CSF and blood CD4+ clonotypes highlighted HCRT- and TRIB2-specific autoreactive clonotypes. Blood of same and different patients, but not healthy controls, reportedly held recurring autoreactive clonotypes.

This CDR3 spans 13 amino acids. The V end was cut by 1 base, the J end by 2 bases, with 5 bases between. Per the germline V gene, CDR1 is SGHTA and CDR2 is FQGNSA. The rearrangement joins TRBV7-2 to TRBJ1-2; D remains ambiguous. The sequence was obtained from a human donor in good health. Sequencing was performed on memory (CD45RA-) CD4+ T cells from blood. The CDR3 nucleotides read TGTGCCAGCAGCTTAGGTGCGAACTATGGCTACACCTTC. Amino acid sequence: CASSLGANYGYTF. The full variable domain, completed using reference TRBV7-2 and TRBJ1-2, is GAGVSQSPSNKVTEKGKDVELRCDPISGHTALYWYRQSLGQGLEFLIYFQGNSAPDKSGLPSDRFSAERTGGSVSTLTIQRTQQEDSAVYLCASSLGANYGYTFGSGTRLTVV.